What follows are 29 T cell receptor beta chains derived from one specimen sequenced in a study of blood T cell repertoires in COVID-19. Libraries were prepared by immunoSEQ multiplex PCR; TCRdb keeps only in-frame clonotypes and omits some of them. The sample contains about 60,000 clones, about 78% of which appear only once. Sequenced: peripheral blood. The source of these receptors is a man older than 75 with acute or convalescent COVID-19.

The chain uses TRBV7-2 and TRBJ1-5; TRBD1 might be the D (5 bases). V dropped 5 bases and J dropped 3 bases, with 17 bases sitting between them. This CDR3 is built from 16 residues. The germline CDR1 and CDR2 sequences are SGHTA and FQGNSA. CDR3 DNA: TGTGCCAGCAGCCCACTCACCGCGGGGCCCAATCAGCCCCAGCATTTT. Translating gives CASSPLTAGPNQPQHF.

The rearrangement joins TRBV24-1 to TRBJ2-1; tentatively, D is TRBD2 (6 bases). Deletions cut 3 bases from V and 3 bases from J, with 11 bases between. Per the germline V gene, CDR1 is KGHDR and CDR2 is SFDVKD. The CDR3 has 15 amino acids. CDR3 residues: CATSDESGFYNEQFF. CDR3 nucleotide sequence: TGTGCCACCAGTGATGAAAGCGGGTTCTACAATGAGCAGTTCTTC.

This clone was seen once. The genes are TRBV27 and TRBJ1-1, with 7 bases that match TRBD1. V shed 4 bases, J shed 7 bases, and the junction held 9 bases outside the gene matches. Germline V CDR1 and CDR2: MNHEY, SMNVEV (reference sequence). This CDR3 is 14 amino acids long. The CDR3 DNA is TGTGCCAGCAGTTCTGAAGGGACAGCCCGTGAAGCTTTCTTT. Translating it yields CASSSEGTAREAFF.

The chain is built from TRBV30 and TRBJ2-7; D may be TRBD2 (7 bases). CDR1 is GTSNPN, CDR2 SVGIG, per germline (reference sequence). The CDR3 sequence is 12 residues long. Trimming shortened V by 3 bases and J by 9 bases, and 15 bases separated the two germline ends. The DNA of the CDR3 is TGTGCCTGGAGGCACAGGGAGGGCGGGCAGTACTTC. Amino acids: CAWRHREGGQYF.

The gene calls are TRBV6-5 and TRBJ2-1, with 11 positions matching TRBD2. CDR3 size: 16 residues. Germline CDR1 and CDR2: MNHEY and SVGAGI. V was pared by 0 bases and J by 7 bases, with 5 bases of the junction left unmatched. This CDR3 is CASSYSPTSGVNEQFF. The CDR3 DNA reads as TGTGCCAGCAGTTACTCGCCGACTAGCGGGGTGAATGAGCAGTTCTTC.

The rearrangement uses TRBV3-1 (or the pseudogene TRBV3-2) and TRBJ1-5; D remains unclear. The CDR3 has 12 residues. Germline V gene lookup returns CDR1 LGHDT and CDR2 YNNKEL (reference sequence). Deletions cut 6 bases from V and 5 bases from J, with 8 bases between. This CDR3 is CASSERDQPQHF. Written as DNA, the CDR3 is TGTGCCAGCAGTGAGAGAGATCAGCCCCAGCATTTT.

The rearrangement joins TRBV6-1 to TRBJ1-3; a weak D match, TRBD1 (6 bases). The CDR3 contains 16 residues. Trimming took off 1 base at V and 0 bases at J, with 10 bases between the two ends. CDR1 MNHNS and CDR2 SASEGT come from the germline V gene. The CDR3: CASSEVGARSGNTIYF. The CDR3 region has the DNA TGTGCCAGCAGTGAAGTGGGGGCACGCTCTGGAAACACCATATATTTT.

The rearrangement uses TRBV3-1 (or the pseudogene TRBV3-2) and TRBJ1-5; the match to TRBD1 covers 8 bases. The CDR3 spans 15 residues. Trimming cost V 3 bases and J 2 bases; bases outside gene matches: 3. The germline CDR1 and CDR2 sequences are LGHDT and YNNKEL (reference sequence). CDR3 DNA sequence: TGTGCCAGCAGCCACGGACAGGGCGGCAATCAGCCCCAGCATTTT. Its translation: CASSHGQGGNQPQHF.

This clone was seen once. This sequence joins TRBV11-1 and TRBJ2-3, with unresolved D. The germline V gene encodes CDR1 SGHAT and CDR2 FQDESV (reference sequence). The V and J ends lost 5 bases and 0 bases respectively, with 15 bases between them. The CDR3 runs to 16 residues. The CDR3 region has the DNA TGTGCCAGCAGCCCTAAGATTGGGCGTAGCACAGATACGCAGTATTTT. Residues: CASSPKIGRSTDTQYF. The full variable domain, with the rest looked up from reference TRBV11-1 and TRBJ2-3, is EAEVAQSPRYKITEKSQAVAFWCDPISGHATLYWYRQILGQGPELLVQFQDESVVDDSQLPKDRFSAERLKGVDSTLKIQPAELGDSAMYLCASSPKIGRSTDTQYFGPGTRLTVL.

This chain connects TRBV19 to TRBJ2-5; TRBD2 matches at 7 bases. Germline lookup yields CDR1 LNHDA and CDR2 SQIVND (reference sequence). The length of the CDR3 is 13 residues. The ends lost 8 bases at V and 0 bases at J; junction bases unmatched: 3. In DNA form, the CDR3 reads TGTGCCAGTGATAGCGGGTACCAAGAGACCCAGTACTTC. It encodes CASDSGYQETQYF.

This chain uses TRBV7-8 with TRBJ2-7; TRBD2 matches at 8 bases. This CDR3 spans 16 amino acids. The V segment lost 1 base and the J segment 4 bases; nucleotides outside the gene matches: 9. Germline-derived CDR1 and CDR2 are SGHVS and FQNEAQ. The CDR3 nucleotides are TGTGCCAGCAGCTTAGAAACTAGCGGAGCCGGGTACGAGCAGTACTTC. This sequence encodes CASSLETSGAGYEQYF.

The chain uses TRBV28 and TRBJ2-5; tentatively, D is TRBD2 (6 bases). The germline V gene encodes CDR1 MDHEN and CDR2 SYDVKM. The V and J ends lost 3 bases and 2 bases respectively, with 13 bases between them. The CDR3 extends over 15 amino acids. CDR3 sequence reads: CASSFSGDLQETQYF. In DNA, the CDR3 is TGTGCCAGCAGTTTCTCGGGAGATCTACAAGAGACCCAGTACTTC. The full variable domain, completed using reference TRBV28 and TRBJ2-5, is DVKVTQSSRYLVKRTGEKVFLECVQDMDHENMFWYRQDPGLGLRLIYFSYDVKMKEKGDIPEGYSVSREKKERFSLILESASTNQTSMYLCASSFSGDLQETQYFGPGTRLLVL.

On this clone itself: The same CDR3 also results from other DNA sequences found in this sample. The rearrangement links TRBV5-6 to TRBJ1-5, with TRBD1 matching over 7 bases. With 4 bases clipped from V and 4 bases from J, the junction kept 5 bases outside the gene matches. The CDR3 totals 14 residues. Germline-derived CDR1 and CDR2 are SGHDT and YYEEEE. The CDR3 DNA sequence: TGTGCCAGCAGCCTAGGGACAGTGAATCAGCCCCAGCATTTT. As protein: CASSLGTVNQPQHF.

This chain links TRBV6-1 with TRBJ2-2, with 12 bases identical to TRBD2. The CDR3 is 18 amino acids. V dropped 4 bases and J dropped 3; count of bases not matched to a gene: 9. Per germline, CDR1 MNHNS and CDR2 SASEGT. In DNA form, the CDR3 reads TGTGCCAGCAGTGGCCCCCTGACTAGCGGGAGCGACACCGGGGAGCTGTTTTTT. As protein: CASSGPLTSGSDTGELFF.

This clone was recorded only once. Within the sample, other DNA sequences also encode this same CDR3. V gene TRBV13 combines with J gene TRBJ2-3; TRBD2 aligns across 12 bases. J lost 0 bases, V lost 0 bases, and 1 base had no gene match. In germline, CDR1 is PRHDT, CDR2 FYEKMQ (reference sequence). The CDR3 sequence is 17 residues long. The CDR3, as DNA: TGTGCCAGCAGCTTAGGCCTAGCGGGGGGGAGCACAGATACGCAGTATTTT. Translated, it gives CASSLGLAGGSTDTQYF.

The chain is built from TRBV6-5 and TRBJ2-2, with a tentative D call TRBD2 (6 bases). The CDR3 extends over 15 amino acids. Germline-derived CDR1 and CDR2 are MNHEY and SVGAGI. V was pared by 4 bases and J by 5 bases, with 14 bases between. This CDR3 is CASSLGGFGTGELFF. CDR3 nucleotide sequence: TGTGCCAGCAGTTTAGGAGGGTTTGGGACCGGGGAGCTGTTTTTT.

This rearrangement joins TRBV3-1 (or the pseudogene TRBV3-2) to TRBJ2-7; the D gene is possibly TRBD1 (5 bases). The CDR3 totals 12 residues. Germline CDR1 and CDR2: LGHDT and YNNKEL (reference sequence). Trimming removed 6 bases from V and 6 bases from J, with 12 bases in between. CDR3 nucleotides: TGTGCCAGCAGTCCAAGGGGCCGCGAGCAGTACTTC. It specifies CASSPRGREQYF.

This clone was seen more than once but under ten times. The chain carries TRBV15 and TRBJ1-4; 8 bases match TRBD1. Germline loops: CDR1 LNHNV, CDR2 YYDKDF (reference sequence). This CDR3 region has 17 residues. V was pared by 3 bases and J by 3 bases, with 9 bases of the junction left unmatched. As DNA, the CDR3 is TGTGCCACCAGCAGGGATCCAGGACAGGGTCCTAATGAAAAACTGTTTTTT. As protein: CATSRDPGQGPNEKLFF.

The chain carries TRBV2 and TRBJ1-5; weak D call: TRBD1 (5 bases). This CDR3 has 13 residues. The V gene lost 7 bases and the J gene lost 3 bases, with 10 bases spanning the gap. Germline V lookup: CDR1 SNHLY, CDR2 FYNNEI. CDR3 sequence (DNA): TGTGCCAGCACGGGGGGTACCAATCAGCCCCAGCATTTT. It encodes CASTGGTNQPQHF.

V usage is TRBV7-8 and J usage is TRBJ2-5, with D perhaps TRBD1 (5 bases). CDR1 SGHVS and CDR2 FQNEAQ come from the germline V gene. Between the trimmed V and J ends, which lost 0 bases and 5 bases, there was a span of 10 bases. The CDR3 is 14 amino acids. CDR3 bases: TGTGCCAGCAGCTTAGCAGGGGTGCGGGAGACCCAGTACTTC. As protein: CASSLAGVRETQYF.

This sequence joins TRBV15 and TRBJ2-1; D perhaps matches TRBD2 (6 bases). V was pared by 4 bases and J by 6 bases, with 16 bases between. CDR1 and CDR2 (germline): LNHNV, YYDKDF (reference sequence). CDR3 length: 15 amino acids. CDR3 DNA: TGTGCCACCAGCATCCCGGGGAGGCGATCCAATGAGCAGTTCTTC. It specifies CATSIPGRRSNEQFF.

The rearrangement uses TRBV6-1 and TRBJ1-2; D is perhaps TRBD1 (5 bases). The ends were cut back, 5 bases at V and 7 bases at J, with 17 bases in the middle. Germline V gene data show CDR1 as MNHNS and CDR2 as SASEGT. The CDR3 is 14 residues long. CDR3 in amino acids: CASSPSSRGFGYTF. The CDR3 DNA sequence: TGTGCCAGCAGTCCCAGCTCAAGGGGTTTTGGCTACACCTTC.

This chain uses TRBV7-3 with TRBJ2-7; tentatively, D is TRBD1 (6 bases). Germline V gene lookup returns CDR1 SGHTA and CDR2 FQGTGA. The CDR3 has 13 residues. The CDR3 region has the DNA TGTGAGGTGGGGCAGGACAGCTCCTACGAGCAGTACTTC. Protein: CEVGQDSSYEQYF.

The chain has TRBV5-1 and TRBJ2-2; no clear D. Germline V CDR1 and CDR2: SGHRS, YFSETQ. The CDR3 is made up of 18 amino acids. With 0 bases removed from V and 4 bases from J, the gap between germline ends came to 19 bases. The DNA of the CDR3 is TGCGCCAGCAGCTTGGCCCCCTCAGCCAGCTCGGGCACCGGGGAGCTGTTTTTT. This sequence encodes CASSLAPSASSGTGELFF.

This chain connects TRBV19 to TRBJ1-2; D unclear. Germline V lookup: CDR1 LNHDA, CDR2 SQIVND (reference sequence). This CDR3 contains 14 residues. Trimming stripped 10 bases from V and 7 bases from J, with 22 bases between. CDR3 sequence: CATKGRMLWGGYTF. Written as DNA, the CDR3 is TGTGCCACCAAAGGGAGGATGCTTTGGGGTGGCTACACCTTC.

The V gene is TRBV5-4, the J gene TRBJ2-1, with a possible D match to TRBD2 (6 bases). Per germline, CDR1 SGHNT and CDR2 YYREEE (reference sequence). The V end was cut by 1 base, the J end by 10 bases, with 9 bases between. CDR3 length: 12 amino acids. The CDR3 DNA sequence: TGTGCCAGCAGCTTGTTGGCGGGAGAGCAGTTCTTC. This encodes CASSLLAGEQFF.

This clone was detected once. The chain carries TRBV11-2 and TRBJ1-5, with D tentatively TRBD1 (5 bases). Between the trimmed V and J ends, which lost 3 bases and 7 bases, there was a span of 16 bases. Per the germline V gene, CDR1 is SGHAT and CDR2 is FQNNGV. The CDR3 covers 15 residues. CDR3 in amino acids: CASSFRGEGGQPQHF. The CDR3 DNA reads TGTGCCAGCAGCTTTCGGGGGGAAGGAGGACAGCCCCAGCATTTT.

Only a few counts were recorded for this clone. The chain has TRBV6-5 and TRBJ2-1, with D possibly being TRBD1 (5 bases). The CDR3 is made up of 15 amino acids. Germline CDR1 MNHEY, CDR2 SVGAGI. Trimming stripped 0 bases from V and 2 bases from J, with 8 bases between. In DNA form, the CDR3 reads TGTGCCAGCAGTTACTCAGGGGTTACCTACAATGAGCAGTTCTTC. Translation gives CASSYSGVTYNEQFF.

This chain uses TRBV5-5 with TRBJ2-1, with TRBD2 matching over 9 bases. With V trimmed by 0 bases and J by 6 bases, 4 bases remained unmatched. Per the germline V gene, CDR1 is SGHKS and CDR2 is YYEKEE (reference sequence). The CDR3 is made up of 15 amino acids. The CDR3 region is CASSLGSGSVNEQFF. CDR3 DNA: TGTGCCAGCAGCTTGGGTAGCGGGAGCGTCAATGAGCAGTTCTTC. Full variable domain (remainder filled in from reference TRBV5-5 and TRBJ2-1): DAGVTQSPTHLIKTRGQQVTLRCSPISGHKSVSWYQQVLGQGPQFIFQYYEKEERGRGNFPDRFSARQFPNYSSELNVNALLLGDSALYLCASSLGSGSVNEQFFGPGTRLTVL.